This is a list of T cell receptor beta chains from one sample in a study of early T cells in non-severe SARS-CoV-2 infection. TCRdb analysed the 5' RACE reads with MiXCR anew, one entry per CDR3 protein. The sample has over 70,000 distinct CDR3 sequences; around 14% are singletons. The sample comprised whole blood. These receptors all come from an adult who was a healthcare worker with PCR-confirmed SARS-CoV-2 infection or an uninfected control (not recorded which). Both conserved end residues are trimmed from each CDR3. Only some rows state a clone size, as once, few, many or a class for expanded clones.

V | size | CDR3
TRBV7-3 | few | ASSPSRHPNTEAF
TRBV20-1 | many | SAHRTGNSGNTIY
TRBV25-1 | few | ASSEGIGAF
TRBV27 | NA | ASSLRDNDYNEQF
TRBV28 | NA | ASTQTNGIYEQY
TRBV4-1 | once | ASSGGTGELF
TRBV20-1 | few | SASGGPLREQY
TRBV20-1 | NA | SAFHGSSYEQY
TRBV20-1 | few | SARGVAVDTQY
TRBV6-5 | few | ASSYAGGPTDTQY
TRBV20-1 | NA | SALRVFNQPQH
TRBV2 | few | ASRTRGLQETQY
TRBV30 | many | AWTGQDSYEQY
TRBV20-1 | NA | SASERGQTAGEQF